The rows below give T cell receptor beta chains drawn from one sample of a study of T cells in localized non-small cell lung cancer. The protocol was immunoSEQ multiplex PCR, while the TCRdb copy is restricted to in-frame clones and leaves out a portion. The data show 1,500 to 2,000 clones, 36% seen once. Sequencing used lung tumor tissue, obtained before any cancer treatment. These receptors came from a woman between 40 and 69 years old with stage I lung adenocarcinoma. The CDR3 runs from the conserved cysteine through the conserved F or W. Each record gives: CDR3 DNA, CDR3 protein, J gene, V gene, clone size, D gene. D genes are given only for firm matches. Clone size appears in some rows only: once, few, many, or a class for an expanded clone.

DNA: TGTGCCAGCAGCTTCACTCGGGGTAGCGGGAGGAGTAATGAGCAGTTCTTC; CDR3: CASSFTRGSGRSNEQFF; J: TRBJ2-1; V: TRBV11-3; size: NA; D: TRBD2
DNA: TGTGCCAGCAGTTGGGATTACCAAACCTACGAGCAGTACTTC; CDR3: CASSWDYQTYEQYF; J: TRBJ2-7; V: TRBV27; size: few; D: NA
DNA: TGTGCCAGCAGCTTACCCATAGCGGGGGAATACCAAGAGACCCAGTACTTC; CDR3: CASSLPIAGEYQETQYF; J: TRBJ2-5; V: TRBV11-3; size: few; D: TRBD2
DNA: TGTGCCAGCAGTTTAGAAGTGGCAGGGGGGGAAAAACTGTTTTTT; CDR3: CASSLEVAGGEKLFF; J: TRBJ1-4; V: TRBV28; size: NA; D: TRBD1
DNA: TGTGCCTGTGGCAGGGGGCTTGACTACACCTTC; CDR3: CACGRGLDYTF; J: TRBJ1-2; V: TRBV30; size: NA; D: TRBD1
DNA: TGTGCCAGTACCGGCCAAACTAATGAAAAACTGTTTTTT; CDR3: CASTGQTNEKLFF; J: TRBJ1-4; V: TRBV19; size: few; D: NA
DNA: TGTGCCAGCAGCCCCCTAGCGGGGGCCCGGCTTTACGAGCAGTACTTC; CDR3: CASSPLAGARLYEQYF; J: TRBJ2-7; V: TRBV14; size: NA; D: TRBD2
DNA: TGTGCTAGTAATGGTGGGCCGCAACCAGGGAATCAGCCCCAGCATTTT; CDR3: CASNGGPQPGNQPQHF; J: TRBJ1-5; V: TRBV12-5; size: few; D: NA
DNA: TGTGCCATCAGTGGGGCCAGGGAGGGGAATATTGAGCAGTTCTTC; CDR3: CAISGAREGNIEQFF; J: TRBJ2-1; V: TRBV6-8; size: NA; D: TRBD2
DNA: TGTGCCAGCAGCTTGACACAGGGGAATGGTTACGAGCAGTACTTC; CDR3: CASSLTQGNGYEQYF; J: TRBJ2-7; V: TRBV11-3; size: large; D: TRBD1
DNA: TGTGCCAGCACCCAATCTAGCGGGGGGGGCGCAGATACGCAGTATTTT; CDR3: CASTQSSGGGADTQYF; J: TRBJ2-3; V: TRBV6-8; size: NA; D: TRBD2
DNA: TGTGCCAGCAGTTACTTCTCAGGGGCGGGCGGCTACACCTTC; CDR3: CASSYFSGAGGYTF; J: TRBJ1-2; V: TRBV6-8; size: NA; D: NA
DNA: TGTGCCAGCTCACCACAGCGGGAGGCTGAGCAGTTCTTC; CDR3: CASSPQREAEQFF; J: TRBJ2-1; V: TRBV18; size: NA; D: TRBD2
DNA: TGTGCCAGCAGCGAACGACAGGGGGAGCGCACTGAAGCTTTCTTT; CDR3: CASSERQGERTEAFF; J: TRBJ1-1; V: TRBV9; size: NA; D: TRBD1
DNA: TGTGCCAGCAGCTTCGTACCGACTAGCGGGTCTGAGCAGTTCTTC; CDR3: CASSFVPTSGSEQFF; J: TRBJ2-1; V: TRBV11-3; size: few; D: TRBD2
DNA: TGTGCCAGCAGCTTAGGGTTGAGGGGGAACACTGAAGCTTTCTTT; CDR3: CASSLGLRGNTEAFF; J: TRBJ1-1; V: TRBV11-3; size: NA; D: NA
DNA: TGTGCCAGCAGTGAAGTCCGGACCACAGATACGCAGTATTTT; CDR3: CASSEVRTTDTQYF; J: TRBJ2-3; V: TRBV6-1; size: few; D: NA
DNA: TGTGCCAGTCGAGAAGGGGGGAGCACCGGGGAGCTGTTTTTT; CDR3: CASREGGSTGELFF; J: TRBJ2-2; V: TRBV28; size: NA; D: NA
DNA: TGTGCCAGTAGCCTGTTTGGAGGTAACTATGGCTACACCTTC; CDR3: CASSLFGGNYGYTF; J: TRBJ1-2; V: TRBV19; size: few; D: NA
DNA: TGTGCCAGCTCACCTCCGAACACCGGGGAGCTGTTTTTT; CDR3: CASSPPNTGELFF; J: TRBJ2-2; V: TRBV18; size: NA; D: NA